The 23 T cell receptor beta chains below come from one sample, sequenced in a study of human T cells and chemical hapten exposure. TCRdb re-derived calls from the RACE reads in MiXCR, one entry per CDR3 protein. The table includes fewer than 90,000 distinct CDR3 sequences, less than 8.5% detected once. Sample time point: patch test 2, 6 weeks after DPC sensitization. Treatment: therapeutic diphenylcyclopropenone sensitization with weekly scalp DPC. Specimen: whole blood, collected in connection with sensitization to the hapten diphenylcyclopropenone (DPC). All receptors come from a woman in her twenties or thirties with alopecia areata. Some clones in this sample may be carry-over from other donors' samples.

This clonotype was observed many times. The chain couples TRBV6-5 to TRBJ2-3, with 10 bases matching TRBD2. V gave up 5 bases and J gave up 4 bases; unmatched junction bases: 9. Germline CDR1 is MNHEY and CDR2 is SVGAGI. The CDR3 consists of 16 residues. The CDR3 DNA reads TGTGCCAGCAGTCCAGTAGCGGGGGGATATTCAGATACGCAGTATTTT. It encodes CASSPVAGGYSDTQYF.

This clonotype was counted at least ten times. V usage is TRBV5-1 and J usage is TRBJ2-3, with 10 bases lining up with TRBD1. The CDR3 sequence is 17 residues long. V dropped 3 bases and J dropped 4; count of bases not matched to a gene: 11. Per the germline V gene, CDR1 is SGHRS and CDR2 is YFSETQ. CDR3 in amino acids: CASSSGQGWGTPDTQYF. Here the CDR3 DNA reads TGCGCCAGCAGCTCGGGACAGGGGTGGGGGACTCCAGATACGCAGTATTTT. The whole variable domain, remainder taken from reference TRBV5-1 and TRBJ2-3, is KAGVTQTPRYLIKTRGQQVTLSCSPISGHRSVSWYQQTPGQGLQFLFEYFSETQRNKGNFPGRFSGRQFSNSRSEMNVSTLELGDSALYLCASSSGQGWGTPDTQYFGPGTRLTVL.

In its sample, this clonotype was seen a few times. The chain uses TRBV20-1 and TRBJ2-3; 11 bases line up with TRBD2. The J segment lost 2 bases and the V segment lost 4 bases, leaving 2 bases of the junction unmatched. Germline lookup yields CDR1 DFQATT and CDR2 SNEGSKA (reference sequence). CDR3 length: 14 residues. CDR3: CSAKTSGDTDTQYF. CDR3 DNA: TGCAGTGCTAAGACTAGCGGGGACACAGATACGCAGTATTTT.

In its sample, this clonotype was seen many times. This sequence joins TRBV7-9 and TRBJ2-5; D is undetermined. With 1 base removed from V and 4 bases from J, the gap between germline ends came to 13 bases. Germline V gene lookup returns CDR1 SEHNR and CDR2 FQNEAQ (reference sequence). The CDR3 has 15 amino acids. The CDR3 nucleotides read TGTGCCAGCAGCTTAGAAGTTGGGGTTTCAGAGACCCAGTACTTC. Translated, it gives CASSLEVGVSETQYF.

This clonotype has a count of ten or more. The rearrangement joins TRBV6-5 to TRBJ2-7, with TRBD1 as a possible D gene (5 bases). V was pared by 7 bases and J by 0 bases, with 13 bases between. Germline CDR1 MNHEY, CDR2 SVGAGI. The CDR3 covers 14 residues. This CDR3 reads CASKVRQNSYEQYF. The DNA for the CDR3 is TGTGCCAGCAAGGTGCGACAGAACTCCTACGAGCAGTACTTC.

The table lists this clonotype with a few counts. The chain uses TRBV3-1 and TRBJ1-1; TRBD1 matches 8 bases. Germline CDR1 and CDR2: LGHDT and YNNKEL (reference sequence). Germline trimming cut 1 base from V and 8 bases from J; bases unmatched to any gene: 0. The CDR3 covers 12 residues. CDR3 DNA: TGTGCCAGCAGCCAAGGGGACAGGGAAGCTTTCTTT. Translated, it gives CASSQGDREAFF. The whole variable domain, remainder taken from reference TRBV3-1 and TRBJ1-1, is DTAVSQTPKYLVTQMGNDKSIKCEQNLGHDTMYWYKQDSKKFLKIMFSYNNKELIINETVPNRFSPKSPDKAHLNLHINSLELGDSAVYFCASSQGDREAFFGQGTRLTVV.

This clonotype was counted ten times or more. The chain combines TRBV20-1 with TRBJ1-1; D is unclear. Germline CDR1 reads DFQATT; CDR2 reads SNEGSKA (reference sequence). The CDR3 length is 12 residues. V dropped 6 bases and J dropped 3 bases, with 11 bases sitting between them. The CDR3, as DNA: TGCAGTGCCGGCTATTTGTACACTGAAGCTTTCTTT. Protein sequence: CSAGYLYTEAFF.

This clonotype was seen many times. J is TRBJ2-1 and V is TRBV6-5; perhaps TRBD1 as D (6 bases). The ends were cut back, 5 bases at V and 8 bases at J, with 19 bases in the middle. Germline CDR1 reads MNHEY; CDR2 reads SVGAGI. This CDR3 region has 15 residues. Here the CDR3 DNA reads TGTGCCAGCAGTCCCTACGTCGTACAGGGAGATGAGCAGTTCTTC. Translating it yields CASSPYVVQGDEQFF.

In this sample, this clonotype turned up many times. The CDR3 spells CASSPSSYNSPLHF. The CDR3, as DNA: TGTGCCAGCAGCCCCAGCTCCTATAATTCACCCCTCCACTTT. The chain recombines TRBV7-6 with TRBJ1-6; D is ambiguous. CDR3 size: 14 residues. Trimming shortened V by 5 bases and J by 0 bases, and 5 bases separated the two germline ends. Germline assignment: CDR1 SGHVS and CDR2 FNYEAQ.

This clonotype occurred many times. The J gene is TRBJ1-4, the V gene TRBV12-3 or TRBV12-4; 7 positions agree with TRBD1. This CDR3 is 15 amino acids long. Unmatched junction bases numbered 5, after V lost 3 bases and J lost 4 bases. CDR3 in DNA: TGTGCCAGCAGTTTCGGGGGACAGCTTAATGAAAAACTGTTTTTT. Amino acids: CASSFGGQLNEKLFF.

In its sample, this clonotype was seen many times. This chain joins TRBV7-2 and TRBJ2-3; 8 bases line up with TRBD2. Germline CDR1 is SGHTA and CDR2 is FQGNSA. This CDR3 is 16 amino acids long. V shed 1 base and J 4 bases; nucleotides not matched to a gene: 7. The CDR3 coding sequence is TGTGCCAGCAGCTTAGTCGCGGGGGGCCCTGCAGATACGCAGTATTTT. It specifies CASSLVAGGPADTQYF.

This clonotype showed up many times. The chain has TRBV18 and TRBJ1-1, with 8 bases matching TRBD1. The germline V gene has CDR1 KGHSH and CDR2 LQKENI. The length of the CDR3 is 16 residues. V lost 3 bases to trimming and J lost 0 bases; unmatched junction nucleotides: 6. CDR3 DNA sequence: TGTGCCAGCTCACCTTGGACAGGGAGCATGAACACTGAAGCTTTCTTT. It encodes CASSPWTGSMNTEAFF.

This clonotype was detected ten times or more. Relative to the germline gene, one junction end is altered; a read error may explain this. The gene calls are TRBV7-9 and TRBJ1-1; 8 positions match TRBD1. This CDR3 region has 13 residues. Germline V gene data show CDR1 as SEHNR and CDR2 as FQNEAQ (reference sequence). The CDR3 here is CASRGQPTTEAFF. The CDR3 DNA reads as TGTGCTAGCAGGGGGCAGCCGACCACTGAAGCTTTCTTT. Variable domain in full (rest from reference TRBV7-9 and TRBJ1-1): DTGVSQNPRHKITKRGQNVTFRCDPISEHNRLYWYRQTLGQGPEFLTYFQNEAQLEKSRLLSDRFSAERPKGSFSTLEIQRTEQGDSAMYLCASRGQPTTEAFFGQGTRLTVV.

In its sample, this clonotype was seen many times. The gene calls are TRBV3-1 and TRBJ1-2; D remains unclear. V lost 0 bases, J lost 3 bases, and 11 bases lay in between. Per the germline V gene, CDR1 is LGHDT and CDR2 is YNNKEL (reference sequence). This CDR3 comprises 15 residues. CDR3 sequence (DNA): TGTGCCAGCAGCCAAGATCCAGCCGGATACTATGGCTACACCTTC. It yields the protein CASSQDPAGYYGYTF.

CDR3 nucleotides: TGTGCCAGCAGTGATGGGGAGCCTTACAATGAGCAGTTCTTC. Translation gives CASSDGEPYNEQFF. This chain uses TRBV6-1 with TRBJ2-1; maybe TRBD2 (5 bases). The CDR3 runs to 14 residues. The V gene's germline CDR1 is MNHNS and CDR2 SASEGT. The ends were cut back, 3 bases at V and 4 bases at J, with 10 bases in the middle.

This clonotype was counted at least ten times. The chain employs TRBV20-1 and TRBJ2-4; D remains unclear. The CDR3 extends over 17 amino acids. Per germline, CDR1 DFQATT and CDR2 SNEGSKA (reference sequence). Trimming stripped 2 bases from V and 0 bases from J, with 17 bases between. CDR3 sequence (DNA): TGCAGTGCTAGAAGAAGGGCGTCCCTACTAGCCAAAAACATTCAGTACTTC. Amino acids: CSARRRASLLAKNIQYF.

This clonotype occurred many times. V usage is TRBV15 and J usage is TRBJ2-1; D possibly corresponds to TRBD2 (7 bases). The CDR3 contains 15 residues. With 0 bases removed from V and 8 bases from J, the gap between germline ends came to 14 bases. Germline V gene data show CDR1 as LNHNV and CDR2 as YYDKDF (reference sequence). DNA of the CDR3: TGTGCCACCAGCAGAGATCCCGGGGGGCCCTATGAGCAGTTCTTC. Its translation is CATSRDPGGPYEQFF.

A note on this clonotype: This may stem from a read error, because a much larger clone lies one nucleotide away. The CDR3 coding sequence is TGCGCCAGCAGCCGAGAGGGCAATCAGCACCAGCATTTT. Its translation is CASSREGNQHQHF. The V call is TRBV5-1, the J call TRBJ1-5; D remains unclear. The CDR3 has 13 residues. Germline V gene lookup returns CDR1 SGHRS and CDR2 YFSETQ.

The sample holds many counts of this clonotype. V is TRBV5-1 and J is TRBJ1-2; D perhaps matches TRBD1 (6 bases). The ends were cut back, 3 bases at V and 4 bases at J, with 13 bases in the middle. CDR1 is SGHRS and CDR2 is YFSETQ in the germline V gene. This CDR3 is built from 14 residues. This CDR3 reads CASSSDPGAYGYTF. The DNA of the CDR3 is TGCGCCAGCAGCTCTGACCCAGGGGCCTATGGCTACACCTTC.

Here the CDR3 DNA reads TGTGCCAGCAGCTTAGTCACCTTAGCGGGGAGTGCGGCGGAGACCCAGTACTTC. It is translated as CASSLVTLAGSAAETQYF. The genes are TRBV11-1 and TRBJ2-5, with TRBD2 identical over 8 bases. The V gene's germline CDR1 is SGHAT and CDR2 FQDESV (reference sequence). The J segment lost 5 bases and the V segment lost 1 base, leaving 15 bases of the junction unmatched. The length of the CDR3 is 18 residues.

This clonotype was detected ten times or more. The CDR3, as DNA: TGTGCCAGCAGCTTCCAGGGTGATACGCAGTATTTT. Translated: CASSFQGDTQYF. The chain links TRBV11-2 to TRBJ2-3, with D possibly being TRBD1 (5 bases). CDR1 SGHAT and CDR2 FQNNGV come from the germline V gene. The germline V and J ends were trimmed by 3 bases and 6 bases, with 7 bases remaining between them. The CDR3 has 12 amino acids.

This clonotype has at least ten counts. Here the CDR3 reads CASNRVEAFTNTGELFF. The CDR3 DNA sequence: TGTGCCAGTAACAGGGTTGAGGCTTTTACGAACACCGGGGAGCTGTTTTTT. This chain joins TRBV30 and TRBJ2-2; tentatively, D is TRBD1 (6 bases). The V and J ends lost 8 bases and 0 bases respectively, with 22 bases between them. Germline CDR1 and CDR2: GTSNPN and SVGIG (reference sequence). CDR3 length: 17 residues.

This chain uses TRBV3-1 with TRBJ2-5; 10 bases align to TRBD1. CDR1 is LGHDT, CDR2 YNNKEL, per germline (reference sequence). The CDR3 sequence is 17 residues long. The trim removed 4 bases at V and 6 bases at J, leaving 14 bases unmatched. CDR3 sequence: CASSPTQMGQGLQTQYF. In DNA, the CDR3 is TGTGCCAGCAGCCCTACACAGATGGGACAGGGGTTACAGACCCAGTACTTC.